This is a list of T cell receptor beta chains from one sample in a study of blood T cell repertoires in COVID-19. Assay used: immunoSEQ multiplex PCR; TCRdb lists only in-frame clones, some missing. The table has roughly 230,000 clones, roughly 89% seen once; the top ten hold 2.1%. Sequenced: peripheral blood. These TCRs come from a woman aged 60-70 years with COVID-19, enrolled during active disease. Both conserved end residues are part of each CDR3. A D gene is named only where the DNA matches it firmly. The size entry is marked missing in some rows and otherwise reads once, few, many or a size class.

length	D	size	V	J	CDR3	DNA
15	TRBD1	once	TRBV9	TRBJ1-1	CASSGTGRPHTEAFF	TGTGCCAGCAGCGGGACAGGGAGGCCCCACACTGAAGCTTTCTTT
12	NA	NA	TRBV11-2	TRBJ1-1	CASSHMGPEAFF	TGTGCCAGCAGCCACATGGGCCCTGAAGCTTTCTTT
17	NA	NA	TRBV10-3	TRBJ1-3	CAISDSRGRRSGNTIYF	TGTGCCATCAGTGATAGCAGGGGCAGACGCTCTGGAAACACCATATATTTT
17	TRBD2	once	TRBV18	TRBJ2-5	CASSSLPLAGGPLTQYF	TGTGCCAGCTCATCACTCCCGCTAGCGGGGGGGCCATTGACCCAGTACTTC
14	NA	once	TRBV28	TRBJ1-4	CASTHWGLNEKLFF	TGTGCCAGTACACACTGGGGGCTGAATGAAAAACTGTTTTTT
18	TRBD1	NA	TRBV7-2	TRBJ1-5	CASSLAPRDRADNQPQHF	TGTGCCAGCAGCTTAGCGCCCCGGGACAGGGCAGACAATCAGCCCCAGCATTTT
15	NA	NA	TRBV6-5	TRBJ2-7	CASSTRTGGTYEQYF	TGTGCCAGCAGTACTAGGACAGGCGGGACCTACGAGCAGTACTTC
14	TRBD1	NA	TRBV19	TRBJ1-1	CASSFNRGGTEAFF	TGTGCCAGTAGTTTTAACAGGGGAGGCACTGAAGCTTTCTTT
14	NA	NA	TRBV10-3	TRBJ2-7	CAISEPGSTDEQYF	TGTGCCATCAGTGAGCCGGGGTCCACGGACGAGCAGTACTTC
14	NA	NA	TRBV27	TRBJ2-2	CASSFLEQGGELFF	TGTGCCAGCAGTTTCTTAGAGCAGGGCGGGGAGCTGTTTTTT
17	NA	NA	TRBV7-3	TRBJ2-1	CASSSFVAQGKGNEQFF	TGTGCCAGCAGCTCCTTCGTGGCACAGGGAAAAGGCAATGAGCAGTTCTTC
14	TRBD1	NA	TRBV12-5	TRBJ1-2	CASGLDRGRVGYTF	TGTGCTAGTGGTTTGGACAGGGGGCGAGTTGGCTACACCTTC
14	TRBD1	NA	TRBV29-1	TRBJ1-4	CSVTGQGVGEKLFF	TGCAGCGTTACCGGACAGGGAGTAGGAGAAAAACTGTTTTTT
14	TRBD1	NA	TRBV18	TRBJ2-7	CASSQGTGNYEQYF	TGTGCCAGCTCACAGGGGACAGGGAACTACGAGCAGTACTTC
19	TRBD1	NA	TRBV13	TRBJ2-7	CASSPSGTPTRQGTYEQYF	TGTGCCAGCAGCCCGTCGGGAACGCCCACCCGACAGGGAACCTACGAGCAGTACTTC
14	NA	NA	TRBV7-2	TRBJ1-1	CASTLRVSNTEAFF	TGTGCCAGCACCCTTCGAGTATCGAACACTGAAGCTTTCTTT
15	NA	once	TRBV6-1	TRBJ1-3	CASSEQATSGNTIYF	TGTGCCAGCAGTGAGCAAGCAACCTCTGGAAACACCATATATTTT
15	NA	NA	TRBV28	TRBJ1-2	CASSLLFNQGQGYTF	TGTGCCAGCAGTTTATTATTTAATCAGGGGCAAGGCTACACCTTC
19	TRBD1	NA	TRBV2	TRBJ1-6	CASSEPLGQGLYYNSPLHF	TGTGCCAGCAGTGAACCGCTGGGACAGGGGCTCTATTATAATTCACCCCTCCACTTT
14	NA	NA	TRBV29-1	TRBJ1-1	CSVAQGQGNTEAFF	TGCAGCGTTGCCCAAGGGCAGGGGAACACTGAAGCTTTCTTT
16	TRBD1	NA	TRBV5-3	TRBJ1-1	CARSLSRQGTSTEAFF	TGTGCCAGAAGCTTGTCTCGACAGGGGACCAGCACTGAAGCTTTCTTT
18	NA	NA	TRBV18	TRBJ1-6	CASSPIPSPGDNNSPLHF	TGTGCCAGCTCACCCATACCCTCTCCAGGGGACAACAATTCACCCCTCCACTTT
14	NA	NA	TRBV6-1	TRBJ1-5	CASSESQNNQPQHF	TGTGCCAGCAGTGAATCGCAGAATAATCAGCCCCAGCATTTT
16	NA	NA	TRBV3-1/TRBV3-2	TRBJ1-1	CASSQGGLLQNTEAFF	TGTGCCAGCAGCCAAGGTGGGCTCCTTCAGAACACTGAAGCTTTCTTT
16	NA	once	TRBV9	TRBJ1-3	CASSVAGRFSGNTIYF	TGTGCCAGCAGCGTAGCTGGGCGATTCTCTGGAAACACCATATATTTT
16	TRBD1	NA	TRBV19	TRBJ1-5	CASSIPQGPGNQPQHF	TGTGCCAGTAGTATACCACAGGGGCCAGGCAATCAGCCCCAGCATTTT
16	TRBD1	NA	TRBV4-1	TRBJ1-4	CASSRGTRQGNEKLFF	TGCGCCAGCAGCCGCGGAACGCGACAGGGAAATGAAAAACTGTTTTTT
13	NA	NA	TRBV13	TRBJ1-4	CASRGATNEKLFF	TGTGCCAGCAGAGGGGCAACTAATGAAAAACTGTTTTTT
12	NA	NA	TRBV6-1	TRBJ2-1	CASSPGNNEQFF	TGTGCCAGCAGCCCGGGAAACAATGAGCAGTTCTTC
16	NA	NA	TRBV7-8	TRBJ1-1	CASTSQGSLIHTEAFF	TGTGCCAGCACCAGTCAGGGCTCCCTCATCCACACTGAAGCTTTCTTT
16	TRBD1	NA	TRBV7-9	TRBJ1-2	CASSLEGTVSNYGYTF	TGTGCCAGCAGCTTAGAGGGGACAGTTTCTAACTATGGCTACACCTTC
12	TRBD1	NA	TRBV29-1	TRBJ2-7	CSVEADRGEQYF	TGCAGCGTTGAGGCGGACAGGGGCGAGCAGTACTTC
10	NA	once	TRBV2	TRBJ2-5	CGGGVKTQYF	TGTGGGGGGGGCGTAAAGACCCAGTACTTC